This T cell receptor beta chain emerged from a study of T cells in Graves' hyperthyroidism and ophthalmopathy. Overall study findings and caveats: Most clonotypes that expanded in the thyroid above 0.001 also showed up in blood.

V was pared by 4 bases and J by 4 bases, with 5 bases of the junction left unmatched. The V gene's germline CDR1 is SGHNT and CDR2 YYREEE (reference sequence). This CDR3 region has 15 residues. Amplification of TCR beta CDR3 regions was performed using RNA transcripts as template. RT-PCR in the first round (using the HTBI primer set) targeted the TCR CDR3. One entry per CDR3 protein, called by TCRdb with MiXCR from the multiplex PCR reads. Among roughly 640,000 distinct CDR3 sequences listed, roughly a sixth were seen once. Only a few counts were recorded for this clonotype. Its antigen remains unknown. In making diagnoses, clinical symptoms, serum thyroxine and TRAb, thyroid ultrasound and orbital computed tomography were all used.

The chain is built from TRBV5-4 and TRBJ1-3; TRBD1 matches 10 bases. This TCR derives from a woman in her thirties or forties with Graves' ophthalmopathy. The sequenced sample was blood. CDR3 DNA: TGTGCCAGCAGCCCGGACAGGGGGATCGGAAACACCATATATTTT. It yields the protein CASSPDRGIGNTIYF.